A few counts support the clone carrying this T cell receptor (beta chain). Its antigen is currently unknown. A junction end diverges from the germline sequence, so it may reflect a read error. The entry originates in a study of blood T cells in healthy people across ages. Combining a sample-barcoded 5' primer with a J-beta primer mix, a second PCR ran for roughly 7 to 12 cycles. Each cDNA molecule was tagged by a template-switch adaptor with 12 random nucleotides. TCRdb reprocessed the 5' RACE reads via MiXCR and lists one record per CDR3 protein. The table lists 1.8 million or so distinct CDR3 sequences, 30% to 40% of them singletons, with more than 20% in the top ten. Drawn from each donor were 8.5 to 10 milliliters of peripheral blood. Overall study findings and caveats: The diversity estimates, figures obtained from one million T cells, were considered underestimates. Bulk PBMC profiling left naive and antigen-experienced comparisons inconclusive.

Germline CDR1 SGHTA, CDR2 FQGNSA. The CDR3 has 17 amino acids. This chain links TRBV7-2 with TRBJ2-3; TRBD1 matches at 7 bases. Sequenced sample: blood. The TCR originated in a human donor in good health. CDR3 DNA sequence: TGTGCCAGCAGCAGACGGACAGGACCTCAGGGTACAGATACGCGGTATTTT. Encoded protein: CASSRRTGPQGTDTRYF.